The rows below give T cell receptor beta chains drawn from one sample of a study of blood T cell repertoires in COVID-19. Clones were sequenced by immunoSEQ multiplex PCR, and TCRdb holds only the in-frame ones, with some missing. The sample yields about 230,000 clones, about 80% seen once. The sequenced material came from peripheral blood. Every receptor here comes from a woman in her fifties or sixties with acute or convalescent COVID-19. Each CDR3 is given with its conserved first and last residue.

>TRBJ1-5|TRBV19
CASNMGRFPQHF
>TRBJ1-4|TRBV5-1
CASSLAQGGEKLFF
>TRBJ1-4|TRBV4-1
CASSQDFPVF
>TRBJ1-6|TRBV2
CASRDRVGASPLHF
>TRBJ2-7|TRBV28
CASSGGAGEQYF
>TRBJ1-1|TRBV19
CASSDDSLMLNTEAFF
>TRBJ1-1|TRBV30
CAWGNFDRAGTEAFF
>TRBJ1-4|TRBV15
CATVKQGGPGMKEKLFF
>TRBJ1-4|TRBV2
CASSYREMREKLFF
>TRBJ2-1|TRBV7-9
CASSLTLASLGNEQFF
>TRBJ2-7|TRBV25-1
CASSERTALYF
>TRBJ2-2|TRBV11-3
CASTPSGSTGELFF
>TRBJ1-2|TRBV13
CAPRTETYGYTF
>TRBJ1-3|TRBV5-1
CASSADSIAGNTIYF
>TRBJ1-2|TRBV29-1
CSVVQAALNYGYTF
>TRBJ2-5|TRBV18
CASSPRSGQGETQYF
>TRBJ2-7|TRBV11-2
CASRWTGDAYEQYF
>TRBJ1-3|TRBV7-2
CASSRRGSGNTIYF
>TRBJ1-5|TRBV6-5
CASQRQDWQPQHF
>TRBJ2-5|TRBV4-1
CASSQDIPLGDQYF
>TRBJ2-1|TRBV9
CASSVVLGGGGNEQFF
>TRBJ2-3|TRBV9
CASSVASTDTQYF
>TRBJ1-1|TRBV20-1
CSASKGSNTEAFF
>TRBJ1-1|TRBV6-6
CASSRLSGTEAFF
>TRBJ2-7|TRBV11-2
CASSLERWRGPYEQYF
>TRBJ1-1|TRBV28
CASSPPRGVGTEAFF
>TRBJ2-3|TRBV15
CATSKTSTQYF
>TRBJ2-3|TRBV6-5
CASSSPGQGQSDTQYF
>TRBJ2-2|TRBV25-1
CASSSYRVTGELFF
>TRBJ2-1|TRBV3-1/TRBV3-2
CASSQSTQRGEQFF
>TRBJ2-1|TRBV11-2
CASSLGSGSYNEQFF
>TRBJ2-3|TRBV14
CASSLGGAASDTQYF
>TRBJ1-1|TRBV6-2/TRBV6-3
CASSYRWGDTEAFF
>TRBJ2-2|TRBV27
CASSGTNTGELFF
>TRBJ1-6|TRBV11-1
CASSLEAWLSPLHF
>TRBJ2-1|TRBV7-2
CASSLRLAGIYNEQFF
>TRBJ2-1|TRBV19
CASSTGTSINNEQFF
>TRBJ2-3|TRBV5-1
CASSDGQGITDTQYF
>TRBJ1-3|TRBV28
CASSLLAGGGGNTIYF
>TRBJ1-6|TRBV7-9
CASGEIAGQGGNSPLHF
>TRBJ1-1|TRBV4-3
CASSLVDRGNTEAFF
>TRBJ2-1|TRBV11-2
CASSLGLAGPNEQFF
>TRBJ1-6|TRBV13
CASSLDGAGGYNSPLHF
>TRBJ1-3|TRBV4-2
CASSQADRGSGNTIYF
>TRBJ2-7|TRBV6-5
CASSYEGGVSYEQYF
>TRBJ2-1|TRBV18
CASSPIGLAASYNEQFF
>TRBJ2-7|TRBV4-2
CASSQDAQTSGGWEQYF